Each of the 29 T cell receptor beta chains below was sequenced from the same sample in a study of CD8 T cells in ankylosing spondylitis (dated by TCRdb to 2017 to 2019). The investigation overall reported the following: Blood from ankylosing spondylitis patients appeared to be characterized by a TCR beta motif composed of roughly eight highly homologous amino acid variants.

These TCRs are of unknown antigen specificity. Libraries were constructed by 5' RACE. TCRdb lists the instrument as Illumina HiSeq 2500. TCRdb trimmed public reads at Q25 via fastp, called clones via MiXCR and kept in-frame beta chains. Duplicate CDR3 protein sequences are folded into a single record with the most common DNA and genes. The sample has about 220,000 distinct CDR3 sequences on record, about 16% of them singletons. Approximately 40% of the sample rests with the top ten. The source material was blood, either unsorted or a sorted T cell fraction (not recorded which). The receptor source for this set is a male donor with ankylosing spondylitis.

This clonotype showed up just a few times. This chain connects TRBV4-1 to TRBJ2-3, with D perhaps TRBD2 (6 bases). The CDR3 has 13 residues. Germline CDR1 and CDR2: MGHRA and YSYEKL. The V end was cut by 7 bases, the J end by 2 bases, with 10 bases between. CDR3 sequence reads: CASNGGTTDTQYF. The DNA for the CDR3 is TGCGCCAGCAACGGGGGAACCACAGATACGCAGTATTTT.

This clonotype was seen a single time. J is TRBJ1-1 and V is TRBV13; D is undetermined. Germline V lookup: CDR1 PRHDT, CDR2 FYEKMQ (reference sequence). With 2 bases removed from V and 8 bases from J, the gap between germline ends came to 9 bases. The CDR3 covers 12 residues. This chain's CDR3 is CASSLQVAEAFF. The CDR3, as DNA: TGTGCCAGCAGCTTACAGGTCGCGGAAGCTTTCTTT.

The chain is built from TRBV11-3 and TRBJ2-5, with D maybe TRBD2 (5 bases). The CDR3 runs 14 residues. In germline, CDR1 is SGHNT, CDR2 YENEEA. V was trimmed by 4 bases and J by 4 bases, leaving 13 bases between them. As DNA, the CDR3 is TGTGCCAGCAGCTCCCGTGCGGGTGGAGAGACCCAGTACTTC. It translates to CASSSRAGGETQYF.

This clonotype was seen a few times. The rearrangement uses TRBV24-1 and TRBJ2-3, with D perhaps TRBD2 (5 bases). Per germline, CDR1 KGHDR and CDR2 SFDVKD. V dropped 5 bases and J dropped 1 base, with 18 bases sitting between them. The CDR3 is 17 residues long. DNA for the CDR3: TGTGCCACCAGTGGGAGGCAGGAGAACACCCGCACAGATACGCAGTATTTT. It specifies CATSGRQENTRTDTQYF.

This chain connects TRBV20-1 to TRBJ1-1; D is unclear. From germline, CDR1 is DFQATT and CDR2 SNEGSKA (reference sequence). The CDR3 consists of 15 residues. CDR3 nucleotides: TGCAGGGCTGACGATATTGGACGGCGGAACACTGAAGCTTTCTTT. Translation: CRADDIGRRNTEAFF.

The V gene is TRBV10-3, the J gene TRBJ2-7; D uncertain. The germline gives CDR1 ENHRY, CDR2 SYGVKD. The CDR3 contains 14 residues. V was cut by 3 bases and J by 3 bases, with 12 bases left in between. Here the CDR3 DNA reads TGTGCCATCAGTGATTCCCCAGGAGACTACGAGCAGTACTTC. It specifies CAISDSPGDYEQYF.

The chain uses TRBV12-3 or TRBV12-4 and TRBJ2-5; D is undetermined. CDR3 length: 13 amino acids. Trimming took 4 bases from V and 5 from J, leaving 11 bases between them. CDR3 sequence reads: CASSSPPVETQYF. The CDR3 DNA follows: TGTGCCAGCAGTTCGCCCCCAGTCGAGACCCAGTACTTC.

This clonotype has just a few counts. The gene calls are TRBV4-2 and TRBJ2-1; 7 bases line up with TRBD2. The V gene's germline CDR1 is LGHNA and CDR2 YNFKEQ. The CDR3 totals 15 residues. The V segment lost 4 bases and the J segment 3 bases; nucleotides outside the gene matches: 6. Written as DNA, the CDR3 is TGTGCCAGCAGCCCCGGACTAGGGGACTACAATGAGCAGTTCTTC. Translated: CASSPGLGDYNEQFF.

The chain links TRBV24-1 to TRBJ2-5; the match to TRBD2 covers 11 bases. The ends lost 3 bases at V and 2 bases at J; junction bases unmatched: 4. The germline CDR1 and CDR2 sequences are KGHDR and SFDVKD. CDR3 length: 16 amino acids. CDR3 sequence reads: CATSDETSGTQETQYF. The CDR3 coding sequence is TGTGCCACCAGTGATGAGACTAGCGGGACACAAGAGACCCAGTACTTC.

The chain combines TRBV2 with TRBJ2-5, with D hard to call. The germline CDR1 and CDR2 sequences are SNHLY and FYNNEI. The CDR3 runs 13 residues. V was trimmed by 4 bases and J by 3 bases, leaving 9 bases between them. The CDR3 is CASSVFFEETQYF. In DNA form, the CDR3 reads TGTGCCAGCAGTGTTTTCTTCGAAGAGACCCAGTACTTC.

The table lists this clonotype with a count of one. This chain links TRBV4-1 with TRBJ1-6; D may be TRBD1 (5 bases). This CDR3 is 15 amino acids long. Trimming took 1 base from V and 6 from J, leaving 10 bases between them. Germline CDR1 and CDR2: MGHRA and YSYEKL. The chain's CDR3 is CASSQVETVNSPLHF. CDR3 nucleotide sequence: TGCGCCAGCAGCCAAGTCGAGACAGTTAATTCACCCCTCCACTTT.

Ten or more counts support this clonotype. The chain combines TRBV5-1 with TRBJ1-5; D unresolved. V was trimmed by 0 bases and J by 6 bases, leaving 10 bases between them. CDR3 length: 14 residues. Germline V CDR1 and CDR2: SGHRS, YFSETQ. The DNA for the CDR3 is TGCGCCAGCAGCTTGGAGACTGGGAGTCAGCCCCAGCATTTT. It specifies CASSLETGSQPQHF.

As DNA, the CDR3 is TGTGCCAGCAGTCCTGGGCCCGCCAACACTGAAGCTTTCTTT. Its translation: CASSPGPANTEAFF. This chain uses TRBV12-3 or TRBV12-4 with TRBJ1-1, with no clear D. Trimming took 5 bases from V and 2 from J, leaving 12 bases between them. The CDR3 contains 14 residues.

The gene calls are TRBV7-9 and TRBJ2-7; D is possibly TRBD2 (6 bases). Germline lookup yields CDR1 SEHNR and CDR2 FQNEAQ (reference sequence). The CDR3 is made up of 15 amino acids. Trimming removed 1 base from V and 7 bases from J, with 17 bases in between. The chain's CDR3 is CASSLGRGYLVEQYF. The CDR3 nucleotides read TGTGCCAGCAGCTTAGGGAGGGGCTACCTAGTTGAGCAGTACTTC.

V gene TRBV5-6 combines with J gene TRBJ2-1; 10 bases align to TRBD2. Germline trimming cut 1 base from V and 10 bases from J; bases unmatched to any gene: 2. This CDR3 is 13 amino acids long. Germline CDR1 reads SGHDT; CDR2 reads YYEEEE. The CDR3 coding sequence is TGTGCCAGCAGCTTGCTAGCGGGAGAGGAGCAGTTCTTC. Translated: CASSLLAGEEQFF.

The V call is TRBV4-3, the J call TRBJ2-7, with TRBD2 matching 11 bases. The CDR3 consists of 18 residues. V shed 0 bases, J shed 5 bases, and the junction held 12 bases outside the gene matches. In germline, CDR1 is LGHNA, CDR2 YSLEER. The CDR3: CASSQDLGLAGGANEQYF. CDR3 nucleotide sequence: TGCGCCAGCAGCCAAGATTTGGGGTTAGCGGGAGGGGCCAACGAGCAGTACTTC.

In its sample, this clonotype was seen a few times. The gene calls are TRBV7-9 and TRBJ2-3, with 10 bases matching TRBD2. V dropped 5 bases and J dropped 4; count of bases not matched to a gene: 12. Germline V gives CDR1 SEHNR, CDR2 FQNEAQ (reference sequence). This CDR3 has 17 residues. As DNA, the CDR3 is TGTGCCAGCAGCCCTTACGCAGCGGGGGGGCCGGCAGATACGCAGTATTTT. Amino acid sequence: CASSPYAAGGPADTQYF.

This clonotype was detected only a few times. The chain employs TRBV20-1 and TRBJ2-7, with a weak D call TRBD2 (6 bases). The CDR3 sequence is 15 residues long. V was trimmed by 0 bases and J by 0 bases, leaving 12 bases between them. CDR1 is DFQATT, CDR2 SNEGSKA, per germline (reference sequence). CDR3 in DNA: TGCAGTGCTAGAGATCTCGGGACTCTCTCCTACGAGCAGTACTTC. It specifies CSARDLGTLSYEQYF.

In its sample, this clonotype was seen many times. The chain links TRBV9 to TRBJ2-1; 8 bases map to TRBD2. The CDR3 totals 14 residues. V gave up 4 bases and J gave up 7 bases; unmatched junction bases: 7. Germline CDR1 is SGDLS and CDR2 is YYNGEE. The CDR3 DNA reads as TGTGCCAGCAGCCCGGGGGGGTTGGAGAATGAGCAGTTCTTC. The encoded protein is CASSPGGLENEQFF.

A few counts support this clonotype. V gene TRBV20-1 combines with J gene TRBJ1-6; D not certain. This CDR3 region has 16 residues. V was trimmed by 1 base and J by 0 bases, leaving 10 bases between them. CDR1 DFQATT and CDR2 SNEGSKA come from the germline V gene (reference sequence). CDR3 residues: CSARGTKSSYNSPLHF. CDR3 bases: TGCAGTGCTAGAGGGACCAAGAGCTCCTATAATTCACCCCTCCACTTT.

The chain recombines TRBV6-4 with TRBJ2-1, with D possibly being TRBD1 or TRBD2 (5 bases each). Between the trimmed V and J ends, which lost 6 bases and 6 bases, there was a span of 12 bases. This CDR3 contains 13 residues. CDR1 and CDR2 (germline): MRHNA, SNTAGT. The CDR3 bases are TGTGCCAGCAGACCCGAGGGGTTCAATGAGCAGTTCTTC. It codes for CASRPEGFNEQFF.

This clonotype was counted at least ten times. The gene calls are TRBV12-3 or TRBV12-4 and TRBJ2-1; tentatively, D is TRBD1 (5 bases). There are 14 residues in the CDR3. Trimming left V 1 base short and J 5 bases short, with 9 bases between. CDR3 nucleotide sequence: TGTGCCAGCAGTTTAGTGTCACAGGACAATGAGCAGTTCTTC. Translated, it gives CASSLVSQDNEQFF.

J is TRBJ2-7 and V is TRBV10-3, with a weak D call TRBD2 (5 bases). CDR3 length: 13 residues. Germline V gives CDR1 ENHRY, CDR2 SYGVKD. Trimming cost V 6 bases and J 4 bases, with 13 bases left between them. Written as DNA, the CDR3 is TGTGCCATCAGAGAATCTAGCCGGTACGAGCAGTACTTC. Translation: CAIRESSRYEQYF.

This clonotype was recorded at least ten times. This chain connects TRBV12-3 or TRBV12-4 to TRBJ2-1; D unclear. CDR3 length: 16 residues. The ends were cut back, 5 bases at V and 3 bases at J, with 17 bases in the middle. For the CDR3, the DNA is TGTGCCAGCAGTCCCGTAGGTAGGGCCGACTACAATGAGCAGTTCTTC. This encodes CASSPVGRADYNEQFF.

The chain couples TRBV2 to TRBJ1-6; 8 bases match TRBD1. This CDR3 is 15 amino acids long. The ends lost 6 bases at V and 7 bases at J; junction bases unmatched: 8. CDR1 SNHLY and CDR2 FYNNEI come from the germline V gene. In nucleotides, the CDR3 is TGTGCCAGCAGCGGGATGACAGGGGACAATTCACCCCTCCACTTT. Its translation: CASSGMTGDNSPLHF.

The DNA of the CDR3 is TGTGCCAGCAGCCAAGTGGCAGCTGCCTCCTACGAGCAGTACTTC. Translation: CASSQVAAASYEQYF. V and J are TRBV4-2 and TRBJ2-7; D remains ambiguous. Trimming removed 1 base from V and 0 bases from J, with 10 bases in between. The CDR3 sequence is 15 residues long. CDR1 is LGHNA and CDR2 is YNFKEQ in the germline V gene.

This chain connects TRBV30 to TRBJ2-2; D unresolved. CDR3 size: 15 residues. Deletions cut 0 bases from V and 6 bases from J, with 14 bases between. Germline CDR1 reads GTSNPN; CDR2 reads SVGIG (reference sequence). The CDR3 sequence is CAWSVVAGLAGELFF. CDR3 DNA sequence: TGTGCCTGGAGTGTGGTGGCAGGCTTGGCCGGGGAGCTGTTTTTT.

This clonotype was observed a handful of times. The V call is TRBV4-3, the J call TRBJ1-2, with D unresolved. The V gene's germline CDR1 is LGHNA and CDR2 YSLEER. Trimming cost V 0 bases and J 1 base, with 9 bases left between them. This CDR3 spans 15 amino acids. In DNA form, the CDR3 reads TGCGCCAGCAGCCAAGATTGGCAGATTAACTATGGCTACACCTTC. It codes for CASSQDWQINYGYTF.

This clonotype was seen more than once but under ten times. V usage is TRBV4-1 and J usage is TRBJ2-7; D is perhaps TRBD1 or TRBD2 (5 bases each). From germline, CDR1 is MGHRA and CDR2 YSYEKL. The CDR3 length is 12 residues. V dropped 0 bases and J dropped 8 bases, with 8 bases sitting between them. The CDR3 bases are TGCGCCAGCAGCCAAGACTGGGGGAAGCAGTACTTC. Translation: CASSQDWGKQYF.